This T cell receptor (beta chain) originates from a study of T cell changes during pregnancy in multiple sclerosis. The table lists this clone with a count of one. Germline CDR1 is MNHEY and CDR2 is SMNVEV (reference sequence). V was shortened by 1 base and J by 0 bases, with 13 bases between the two germline ends. The length of the CDR3 is 18 residues. The protocol was immunoSEQ multiplex PCR, while the TCRdb copy is restricted to in-frame clones and leaves out a portion. The data hold under 90,000 clones, with roughly 92% observed a single time. The chain uses TRBV27 and TRBJ1-6, with a weak D call TRBD1 (5 bases). The sample consisted of peripheral blood, taken after pregnancy. The TCR originated in a female donor in good health, enrolled as a control in a pregnancy study. For the CDR3, the DNA is TGTGCCAGCAGTTTATTGGTTCGGGGGGTCTCCTATAATTCACCCCTCCACTTT. Residues: CASSLLVRGVSYNSPLHF.